This TCR beta chain was recorded in a study of CD8 T cells in ankylosing spondylitis. Study-wide results and caveats: Characteristic of ankylosing spondylitis blood, it appeared, was a TCR beta motif comprising roughly eight highly homologous variants. Clones linked to the disease showed a CD8+ phenotype. They occurred at relatively low frequencies in peripheral blood. Significantly higher representation of disease-linked clones was reported for matched ankylosing spondylitis synovial fluid.

TCRdb recomputed calls from the 5' RACE reads with MiXCR, one row per CDR3 protein. Among under 450,000 distinct CDR3 sequences listed, 15% to 20% were seen once. This clonotype was seen more than once but under ten times. Its cognate antigen is unknown. V was shortened by 3 bases and J by 5 bases, with 16 bases between the two germline ends. In germline, CDR1 is SQVTM, CDR2 ANQGSEA. This CDR3 has 14 amino acids. This TCR was sampled from a male donor with ankylosing spondylitis. Input material: blood, either unsorted or a sorted T cell fraction (not recorded which). This sequence joins TRBV29-1 and TRBJ1-1; D possibly corresponds to TRBD1 (5 bases). This CDR3 reads CSVDGGTKGTEAFF. The CDR3 DNA sequence: TGCAGCGTTGATGGAGGGACCAAGGGGACTGAAGCTTTCTTT.